This record covers a single T cell receptor beta chain. The data are from a study of blood T cell repertoires in COVID-19. In the authors' methods: Using reference gene primer amplification, nucleated cell counts were estimated. TCRdb keeps only in-frame clones here, not all; method: immunoSEQ multiplex PCR. That table gives V, J and clone size, and the DNA gave D and trimming. In the table there are a few hundred thousand clones, 70% to 90% of which are singletons. The CDR3 is 15 residues long. The germline V gene has CDR1 MGHRA and CDR2 YSYEKL. The V end was cut by 3 bases, the J end by 8 bases, with 19 bases between. The study drew participants aged about 18 to 89 years from roughly 25 US areas. Participant-reported clinical history was the basis for cohort assignment. Each recovered donor of Cohort 3 presented with two negative PCRs, clearance, or symptom resolution.

Sequenced material: PBMCs or T cells enriched from blood (not recorded which). V and J are TRBV4-1 and TRBJ1-2; D unclear. This clonotype was obtained from a man aged 30 to 45 who had recovered from COVID-19. The CDR3 spells CASSHSPAAERGYTF. In DNA form, the CDR3 reads TGCGCCAGCAGCCATTCCCCGGCGGCAGAACGCGGCTACACCTTC.